The entry below describes one TCR beta chain. The sample is drawn from a study of CD8 T cells in Susac syndrome. It was with random hexamers that roughly 0.45 to 1 ug RNA was reverse transcribed. TCRdb reanalysed the immunoSEQ multiplex PCR reads using MiXCR and keeps one entry per CDR3 protein. The sample lists about 300,000 distinct CDR3 sequences, roughly 85% occurring once. Germline CDR1 is MNHEY and CDR2 is SMNVEV (reference sequence). The length of the CDR3 is 13 residues. Trimming cost V 6 bases and J 0 bases; bases outside gene matches: 2. The sample taken for sequencing was CD8+ T cells from PBMCs. The chain has TRBV27 and TRBJ2-7; 7 nucleotides align to TRBD1. This TCR was sampled from a human donor with multiple sclerosis. The CDR3: CASRRDSSYEQYF. The CDR3 DNA reads as TGTGCCAGCAGAAGGGACAGCTCCTACGAGCAGTACTTC.